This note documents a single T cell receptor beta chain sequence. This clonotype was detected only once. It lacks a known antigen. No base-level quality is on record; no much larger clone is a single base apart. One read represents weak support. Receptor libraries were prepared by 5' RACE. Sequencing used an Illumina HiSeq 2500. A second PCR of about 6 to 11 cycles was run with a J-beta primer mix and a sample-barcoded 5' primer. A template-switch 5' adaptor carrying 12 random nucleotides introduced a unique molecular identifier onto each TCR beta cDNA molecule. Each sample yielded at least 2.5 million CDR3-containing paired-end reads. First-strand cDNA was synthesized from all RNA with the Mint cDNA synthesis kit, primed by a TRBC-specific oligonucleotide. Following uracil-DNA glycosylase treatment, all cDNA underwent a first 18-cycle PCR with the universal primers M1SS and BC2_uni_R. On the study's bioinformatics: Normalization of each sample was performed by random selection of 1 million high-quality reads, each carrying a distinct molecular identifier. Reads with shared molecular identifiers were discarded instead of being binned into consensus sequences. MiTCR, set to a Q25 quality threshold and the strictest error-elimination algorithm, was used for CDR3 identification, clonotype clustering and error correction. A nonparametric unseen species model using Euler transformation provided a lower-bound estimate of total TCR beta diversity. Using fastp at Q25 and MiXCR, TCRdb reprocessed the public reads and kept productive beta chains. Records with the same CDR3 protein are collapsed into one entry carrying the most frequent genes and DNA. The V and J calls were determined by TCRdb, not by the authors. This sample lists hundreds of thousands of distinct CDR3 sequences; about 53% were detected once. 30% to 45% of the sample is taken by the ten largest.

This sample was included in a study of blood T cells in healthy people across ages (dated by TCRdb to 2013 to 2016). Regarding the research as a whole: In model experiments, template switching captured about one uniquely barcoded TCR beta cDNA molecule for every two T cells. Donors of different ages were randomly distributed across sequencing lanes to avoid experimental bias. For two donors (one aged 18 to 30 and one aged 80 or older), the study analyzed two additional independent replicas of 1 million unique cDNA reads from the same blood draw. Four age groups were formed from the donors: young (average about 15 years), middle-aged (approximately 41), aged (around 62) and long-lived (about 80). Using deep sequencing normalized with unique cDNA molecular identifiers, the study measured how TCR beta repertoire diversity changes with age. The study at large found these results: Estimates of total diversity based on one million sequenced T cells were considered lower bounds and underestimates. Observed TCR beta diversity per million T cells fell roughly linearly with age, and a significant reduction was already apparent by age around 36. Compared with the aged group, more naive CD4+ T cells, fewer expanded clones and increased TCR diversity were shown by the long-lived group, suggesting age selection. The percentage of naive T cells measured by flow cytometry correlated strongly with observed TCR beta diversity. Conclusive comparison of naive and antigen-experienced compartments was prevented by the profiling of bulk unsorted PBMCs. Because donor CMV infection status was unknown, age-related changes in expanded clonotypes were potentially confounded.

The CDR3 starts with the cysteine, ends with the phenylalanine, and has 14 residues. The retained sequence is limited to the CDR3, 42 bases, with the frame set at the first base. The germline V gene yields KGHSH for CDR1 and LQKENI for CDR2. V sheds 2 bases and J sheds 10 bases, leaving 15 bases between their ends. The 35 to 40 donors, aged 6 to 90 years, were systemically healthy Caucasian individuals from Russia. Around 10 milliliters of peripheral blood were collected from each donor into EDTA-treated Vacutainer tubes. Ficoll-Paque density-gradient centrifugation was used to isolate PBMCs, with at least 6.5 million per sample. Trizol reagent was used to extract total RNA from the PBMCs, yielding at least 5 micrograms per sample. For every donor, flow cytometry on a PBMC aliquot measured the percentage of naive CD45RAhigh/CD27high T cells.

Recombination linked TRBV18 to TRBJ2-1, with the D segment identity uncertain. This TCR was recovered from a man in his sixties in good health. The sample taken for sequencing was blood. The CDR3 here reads CASSPMKSSYEQFF. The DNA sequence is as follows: TGTGCCAGCTCACCAATGAAATCATCCTACGAGCAGTTCTTC.